Below, 21 T cell receptor beta chains from the same sample are listed, as sequenced in a study of blood T cell repertoires in COVID-19. Only in-frame clones appear in the TCRdb table, and some are missing; sequencing was by immunoSEQ multiplex PCR. The sample holds 320,000 or so clones, 88% seen once. Source material: PBMCs or T cells enriched from blood (not recorded which). Receptors were obtained from a man younger than 45 who had recovered from COVID-19.

The V and J genes are TRBV6-1 and TRBJ1-2; 8 bases match TRBD1. Germline CDR1 is MNHNS and CDR2 is SASEGT. The ends lost 2 bases at V and 7 bases at J; junction bases unmatched: 12. The CDR3 consists of 16 residues. CDR3 sequence (DNA): TGTGCCAGCAGTGAAAGGGTACAGGGGGTATATAGTGGCTACACCTTC. Its translation: CASSERVQGVYSGYTF.

J is TRBJ1-1 and V is TRBV18; the D gene is possibly TRBD1 (6 bases). Germline V CDR1 and CDR2: KGHSH, LQKENI. CDR3 length: 16 residues. The ends were cut back, 3 bases at V and 0 bases at J, with 14 bases in the middle. CDR3 coding DNA: TGTGCCAGCTCACCTCGAATGACAGGTATGAACACTGAAGCTTTCTTT. It translates to CASSPRMTGMNTEAFF.

The J gene is TRBJ2-7, the V gene TRBV10-3; the D gene is possibly TRBD1 (6 bases). Germline assignment: CDR1 ENHRY and CDR2 SYGVKD. Trimming left V 2 bases short and J 5 bases short, with 10 bases between. CDR3 length: 13 amino acids. CDR3 in DNA: TGTGCCATCAGTGAGACCACAGGGAACGAGCAGTACTTC. Its protein is CAISETTGNEQYF.

V is TRBV6-5 and J is TRBJ1-5; TRBD1 is a possible D gene (6 bases). The CDR3 is made up of 15 amino acids. Trimming shortened V by 0 bases and J by 7 bases, and 13 bases separated the two germline ends. Germline values: CDR1 MNHEY, CDR2 SVGAGI. DNA of the CDR3: TGTGCCAGCAGTTACTCGGTGTCAGGGGAGCAGCCCCAGCATTTT. Translating gives CASSYSVSGEQPQHF.

The chain uses TRBV19 and TRBJ2-5, with 7 nucleotides matching TRBD1. Losses at the gene ends were 5 bases for V and 2 bases for J; bases not matched to a gene: 14. This CDR3 contains 17 residues. Germline lookup yields CDR1 LNHDA and CDR2 SQIVND (reference sequence). The CDR3 nucleotides read TGTGCCAGTAGTCGGTGGACAGGAGATGTAGGGCAAGAGACCCAGTACTTC. Its protein product is CASSRWTGDVGQETQYF.

The V gene is TRBV4-1, the J gene TRBJ1-1, with TRBD1 identical over 7 bases. The J segment lost 1 base and the V segment lost 4 bases, leaving 12 bases of the junction unmatched. CDR1 is MGHRA, CDR2 YSYEKL, per germline. The CDR3 has 17 residues. The CDR3 is CASSPVLFTGANTEAFF. For the CDR3, the DNA is TGCGCCAGCAGCCCTGTCCTATTCACAGGGGCGAACACTGAAGCTTTCTTT.

The chain uses TRBV10-3 and TRBJ1-5; 9 nucleotides match TRBD1. CDR3 length: 15 amino acids. With V trimmed by 6 bases and J by 6 bases, 9 bases remained unmatched. Germline loops: CDR1 ENHRY, CDR2 SYGVKD. CDR3 residues: CAISEIATGGQPQHF. The CDR3 region has the DNA TGTGCCATCAGCGAAATTGCGACAGGGGGTCAGCCCCAGCATTTT.

This rearrangement joins TRBV6-2 or TRBV6-3 to TRBJ1-4, with TRBD1 matching 7 bases. This CDR3 comprises 15 residues. With V trimmed by 4 bases and J by 6 bases, 8 bases remained unmatched. Per the germline V gene, CDR1 is MNHEY and CDR2 is SVGEGT. The CDR3 region is CASSSNIGQDEKLFF. DNA for the CDR3: TGTGCCAGCAGTTCGAATATAGGACAGGATGAAAAACTGTTTTTT.

Many counts were recorded for this clone. The CDR3 sequence: CASSPGRVRNTEAFF. The CDR3 DNA follows: TGCGCCAGCAGCCCGGGCAGGGTCCGGAACACTGAAGCTTTCTTT. The J gene is TRBJ1-1, the V gene TRBV5-1; D possibly corresponds to TRBD1 (5 bases). Looked up from germline, CDR1 is SGHRS and CDR2 is YFSETQ. Trimming took 4 bases from V and 1 from J, leaving 14 bases between them. The CDR3 spans 15 residues.

J is TRBJ2-3 and V is TRBV2, with a weak D call TRBD2 (6 bases). Trimming took off 7 bases at V and 13 bases at J, with 21 bases between the two ends. CDR1 is SNHLY, CDR2 FYNNEI, per germline. This CDR3 has 13 residues. The CDR3 sequence is CASTYGSGGEEYF. In DNA form, the CDR3 reads TGTGCCAGCACCTATGGTAGCGGTGGCGAGGAGTATTTT.

V gene TRBV18 combines with J gene TRBJ1-2, with D uncertain. Germline V gene data show CDR1 as KGHSH and CDR2 as LQKENI. Trimming removed 0 bases at V and 1 base at J, with 3 bases between. The CDR3 is 13 amino acids. The CDR3 region is CASSPPGNYGYTF. CDR3 nucleotides: TGTGCCAGCTCACCACCCGGTAACTATGGCTACACCTTC.

A single count supports this clone. This sequence joins TRBV3-1 (or the pseudogene TRBV3-2) and TRBJ2-5; 7 positions match TRBD2. From germline, CDR1 is LGHDT and CDR2 YNNKEL (reference sequence). The CDR3 consists of 15 residues. The trim removed 4 bases at V and 4 bases at J, leaving 9 bases unmatched. The CDR3 is CASSLSGRGRETQYF. The CDR3 DNA is TGTGCCAGCAGCCTCTCGGGGAGGGGCAGAGAGACCCAGTACTTC.

The rearrangement joins TRBV7-9 to TRBJ2-7; D possibly corresponds to TRBD1 (6 bases). The V end was cut by 2 bases, the J end by 0 bases, with 11 bases between. Germline V gives CDR1 SEHNR, CDR2 FQNEAQ (reference sequence). This CDR3 has 15 residues. The CDR3 region has the DNA TGTGCCAGCAGCTTACAGGGGCCCGTCTCCTACGAGCAGTACTTC. This encodes CASSLQGPVSYEQYF.

The rearrangement links TRBV11-1 to TRBJ2-7, with D tentatively TRBD1 (5 bases). The CDR3 loop spans 16 amino acids. Germline loops: CDR1 SGHAT, CDR2 FQDESV (reference sequence). V lost 7 bases to trimming and J lost 0 bases, with 19 bases between them. The CDR3: CASTFNRISSSYEQYF. CDR3 nucleotide sequence: TGTGCCAGCACCTTTAACAGGATCTCAAGCTCCTACGAGCAGTACTTC. The complete variable domain, with remaining parts taken from reference TRBV11-1 and TRBJ2-7, reads EAEVAQSPRYKITEKSQAVAFWCDPISGHATLYWYRQILGQGPELLVQFQDESVVDDSQLPKDRFSAERLKGVDSTLKIQPAELGDSAMYLCASTFNRISSSYEQYFGPGTRLTVT.

This clone was detected only once. V gene TRBV5-6 combines with J gene TRBJ2-5; weak D call: TRBD1 (5 bases). This CDR3 is 13 amino acids long. Germline lookup yields CDR1 SGHDT and CDR2 YYEEEE. The V gene lost 0 bases and the J gene lost 3 bases, with 6 bases spanning the gap. CDR3 sequence reads: CASSLVGEETQYF. The CDR3 DNA sequence: TGTGCCAGCAGCTTGGTAGGGGAAGAGACCCAGTACTTC. Full variable domain (rest looked up from reference TRBV5-6 and TRBJ2-5): DAGVTQSPTHLIKTRGQQVTLRCSPKSGHDTVSWYQQALGQGPQFIFQYYEEEERQRGNFPDRFSGHQFPNYSSELNVNALLLGDSALYLCASSLVGEETQYFGPGTRLLVL.

The V and J genes are TRBV5-1 and TRBJ1-1, with D hard to call. The CDR3 has 15 residues. V lost 4 bases and J 6 bases, leaving 19 bases between the germline ends. Germline V gene sequence: CDR1 SGHRS, CDR2 YFSETQ. This CDR3 is CASSLTTGGIAEAFF. Here the CDR3 DNA reads TGCGCCAGCAGCCTAACTACGGGCGGGATCGCTGAAGCTTTCTTT.

The V gene is TRBV9, the J gene TRBJ1-5; a weak D match, TRBD1 (5 bases). The germline gives CDR1 SGDLS, CDR2 YYNGEE. Trimming took off 4 bases at V and 1 base at J, with 15 bases between the two ends. The CDR3 totals 16 residues. CDR3 region: CASSPSGGGSNQPQHF. In DNA form, the CDR3 reads TGTGCCAGCAGCCCCAGCGGGGGAGGGAGCAATCAGCCCCAGCATTTT.

The chain combines TRBV13 with TRBJ1-2; the match to TRBD1 covers 7 bases. The germline V gene has CDR1 PRHDT and CDR2 FYEKMQ (reference sequence). V was clipped by 5 bases and J by 4 bases; unmatched bases: 7. CDR3 length equals 14 residues. The CDR3 DNA reads TGTGCCAGCAGCAGTTACAGGGGACCCTATGGCTACACCTTC. This gives the protein CASSSYRGPYGYTF.

The chain recombines TRBV6-5 with TRBJ2-7; 9 nucleotides agree with TRBD2. Germline trimming cut 6 bases from V and 2 bases from J; bases unmatched to any gene: 2. Germline V gene data show CDR1 as MNHEY and CDR2 as SVGAGI. The CDR3 sequence is 13 residues long. The CDR3 coding sequence is TGTGCCAGCAGGGGACTAGCTACCTACGAGCAGTACTTC. This translates into CASRGLATYEQYF.

The rearrangement uses TRBV28 and TRBJ2-5; D may be TRBD2 (5 bases). The CDR3 covers 13 residues. Germline CDR1 and CDR2: MDHEN and SYDVKM. V lost 6 bases to trimming and J lost 0 bases, with 8 bases between them. CDR3 coding DNA: TGTGCCAGCAGCTGGACTTACCAAGAGACCCAGTACTTC. This codes for CASSWTYQETQYF.

This rearrangement joins TRBV19 to TRBJ1-1, with 8 bases matching TRBD1. The CDR3 covers 14 residues. V was pared by 6 bases and J by 2 bases, with 5 bases of the junction left unmatched. Germline V gene data show CDR1 as LNHDA and CDR2 as SQIVND (reference sequence). CDR3 loop: CASRGTGPNTEAFF. CDR3 nucleotides: TGTGCCAGTAGGGGGACAGGACCCAACACTGAAGCTTTCTTT.